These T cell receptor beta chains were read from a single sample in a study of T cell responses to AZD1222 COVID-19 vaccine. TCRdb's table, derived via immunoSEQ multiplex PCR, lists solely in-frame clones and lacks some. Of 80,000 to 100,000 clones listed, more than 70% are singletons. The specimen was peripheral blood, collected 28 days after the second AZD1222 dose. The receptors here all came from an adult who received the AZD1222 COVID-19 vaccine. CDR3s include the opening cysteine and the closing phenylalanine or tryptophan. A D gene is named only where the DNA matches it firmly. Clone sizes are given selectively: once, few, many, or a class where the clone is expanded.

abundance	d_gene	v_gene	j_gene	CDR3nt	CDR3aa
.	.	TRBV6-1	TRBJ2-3	TGTGCCAGCAGTGAACAGGGTTATACGCAGTATTTT	CASSEQGYTQYF
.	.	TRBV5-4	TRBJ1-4	TGTGCCAGCAGCTTGCCGGGGGGCAGTGAAAAACTGTTTTTT	CASSLPGGSEKLFF
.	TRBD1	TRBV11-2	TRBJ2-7	TGTGCCAGCAGCTCAAGGACAGGGGACACCTACGAGCAGTACTTC	CASSSRTGDTYEQYF
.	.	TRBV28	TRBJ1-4	TGTGCCGTCCCTATGGGGGACGCAACTAATGAAAAACTGTTTTTT	CAVPMGDATNEKLFF
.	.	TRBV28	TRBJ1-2	TGTGCCAGCAGCCTGACACACCGTGGAGGCTACACCTTC	CASSLTHRGGYTF
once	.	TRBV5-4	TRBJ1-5	TGTGCCAGCAGCTCCGGTGGGGATCAGCCCCAGCATTTT	CASSSGGDQPQHF
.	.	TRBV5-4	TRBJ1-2	TGTGCCAGCAGCTTCACAGTAGGCGATGGCTACACCTTC	CASSFTVGDGYTF
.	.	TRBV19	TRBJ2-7	TGTGCCAGTAACCCACGGGGGCAGGACGAGCAGTACTTC	CASNPRGQDEQYF
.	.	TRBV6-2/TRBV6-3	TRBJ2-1	TGTGCCAGCAGTGCCACCACGTACAATGAGCAGTTCTTC	CASSATTYNEQFF
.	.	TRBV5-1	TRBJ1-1	TGCGCCAGCTCGAGGACCGGTGGCACTGAAGCTTTCTTT	CASSRTGGTEAFF
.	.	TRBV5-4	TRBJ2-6	TGTGCCAGCAGCCACAACAGGGAAGCTGGGGCCAACGTCCTGACTTTC	CASSHNREAGANVLTF
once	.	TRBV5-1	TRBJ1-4	TGCGCCAGCAGCTCTAGGGGTTCAGTTGAAAAACTGTTTTTT	CASSSRGSVEKLFF
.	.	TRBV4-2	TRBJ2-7	TGTGCCAGCAGCCCCCAGGGGGGCCCCTACGAGCAGTACTTC	CASSPQGGPYEQYF
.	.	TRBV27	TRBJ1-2	TGTGCCAGCAGTTTAAGCGACAGTACCTATGGCTACACCTTC	CASSLSDSTYGYTF
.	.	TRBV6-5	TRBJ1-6	TGTGCCACGGGCAGCCGGAATTCACCCCTCCACTTT	CATGSRNSPLHF
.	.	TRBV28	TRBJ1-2	TGTGCCAGCAGCCTACCTCCAGGATTCCGGGGCTACACCTTC	CASSLPPGFRGYTF
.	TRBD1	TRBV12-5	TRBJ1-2	TGTGCTAGTGGTTCCCAGGGGGGGTACGGCTACACCTTC	CASGSQGGYGYTF
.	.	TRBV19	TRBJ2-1	TGTGCCAGTAGCCCCCACCCGGGGGCAGGGGTCATTATCCCCGAGAGCAACAATGAGCAGTTCTTC	CASSPHPGAGVIIPESNNEQFF
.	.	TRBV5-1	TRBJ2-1	TGCGCCAGCAGCTTGCAGGTCAATGAGCAGTTCTTC	CASSLQVNEQFF
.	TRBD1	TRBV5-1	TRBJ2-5	TGCGCCAGCAGCCACCTGACAGGGGGCGTCGGTGAGACCCAGTACTTC	CASSHLTGGVGETQYF
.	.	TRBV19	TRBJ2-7	TGTGCCAGTAGTATAGAGGGCGGGCCTCCCTACGAGCAGTACTTC	CASSIEGGPPYEQYF
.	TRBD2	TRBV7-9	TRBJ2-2	TGTGCGATCGGACTAGGTGCCAACACCGGGGAGCTGTTTTTT	CAIGLGANTGELFF
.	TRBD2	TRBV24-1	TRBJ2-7	TGTGCCACCAGTGAGCTCCCGGGACTAGCGGGAGGTCCCCTCTCCTACGAGCAGTACTTC	CATSELPGLAGGPLSYEQYF
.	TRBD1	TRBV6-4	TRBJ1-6	TGTGCCACCTCCCGGGACAGGGCTAATTCACCCCTCCACTTT	CATSRDRANSPLHF
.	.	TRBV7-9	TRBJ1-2	TGTGCCAGCAGCGTTTACAGGGAGAACTATGGCTACACCTTC	CASSVYRENYGYTF
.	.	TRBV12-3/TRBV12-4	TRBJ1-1	TGTGCCAGCAGCCATAATCAGGGGACTGAAGCTTTCTTT	CASSHNQGTEAFF
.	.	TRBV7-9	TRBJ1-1	TGTGCCAGCAGTTATGGGGGCGGCGAAGCTTTCTTT	CASSYGGGEAFF
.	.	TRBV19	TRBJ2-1	TGTGCCAGTAGTCCCCCTCAGGGTGAGCAGTTCTTC	CASSPPQGEQFF
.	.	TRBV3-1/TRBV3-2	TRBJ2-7	TGTGCCAGCAGCCAAGAAGGCAGGGAGCAGTACTTC	CASSQEGREQYF
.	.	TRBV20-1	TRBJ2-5	TGCAGTGCTAGAGATCCCCCGACCCAGTACTTC	CSARDPPTQYF
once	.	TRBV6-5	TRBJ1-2	TGTGCCAGCAAAATGGGCGGCGGGCTAGATGGCTACACCTTC	CASKMGGGLDGYTF
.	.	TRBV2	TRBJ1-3	TGTGCCAGCAGTGAACTTCTCTGGGGGTGGGACTCTGGAAACACCATATATTTT	CASSELLWGWDSGNTIYF
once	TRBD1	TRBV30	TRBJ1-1	TGTGCCTGGAGAGAGACAGGGGAAGCTTTCTTT	CAWRETGEAFF
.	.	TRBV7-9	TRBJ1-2	TGTGCCAGCAGCCTAGGGGGGGGAACTACCGGCTATGGCTACACCTTC	CASSLGGGTTGYGYTF